These 14 T cell receptor beta chains share one sample of origin, sequenced in a study of T cell changes during pregnancy in multiple sclerosis. Using immunoSEQ multiplex PCR, the repertoire was profiled, and TCRdb retains in-frame clones only, with some absent. The sample holds roughly 100,000 clones, about 91% seen once. The material sequenced was peripheral blood, taken after pregnancy. The receptor source for this set is a female donor with multiple sclerosis, enrolled in a pregnancy study.

CDR3 region: CASSPSNQPQHF. CDR3 DNA: TGTGCCAGCTCACCGAGTAATCAGCCCCAGCATTTT. This chain joins TRBV18 and TRBJ1-5, with D uncertain. V lost 3 bases to trimming and J lost 4 bases, with 4 bases between them. The CDR3 runs to 12 residues. CDR1 and CDR2 (germline): KGHSH, LQKENI.

V and J are TRBV13 and TRBJ1-1; the D gene is possibly TRBD1 (6 bases). This CDR3 contains 14 residues. Looked up from germline, CDR1 is PRHDT and CDR2 is FYEKMQ (reference sequence). V lost 2 bases, J lost 7 bases, and 14 bases lay in between. CDR3 amino acids: CASSLSLTGDEAFF. For the CDR3, the DNA is TGTGCCAGCAGCTTATCCTTGACAGGAGATGAAGCTTTCTTT.

V and J are TRBV18 and TRBJ1-1; no clear D. There are 13 residues in the CDR3. Germline V gene lookup returns CDR1 KGHSH and CDR2 LQKENI. V shed 10 bases and J shed 3 bases, with 15 bases lying between them. The CDR3 protein is CATGEGLDTEAFF. The CDR3 DNA follows: TGTGCCACCGGAGAGGGCTTGGACACTGAAGCTTTCTTT.

The rearrangement links TRBV15 to TRBJ2-7; 9 bases fit TRBD1. The J segment lost 4 bases and the V segment lost 5 bases, leaving 6 bases of the junction unmatched. The germline V gene has CDR1 LNHNV and CDR2 YYDKDF (reference sequence). There are 14 residues in the CDR3. The CDR3 nucleotides are TGTGCCACCAGCGCCGGGACAGGGTCATACGAGCAGTACTTC. This sequence encodes CATSAGTGSYEQYF.

The chain couples TRBV5-5 to TRBJ1-2, with 9 bases identical to TRBD1. Trimming at V came to 0 bases and at J to 6 bases, leaving 6 bases not matched to a gene. The CDR3 has 15 amino acids. Germline values: CDR1 SGHKS, CDR2 YYEKEE (reference sequence). This chain's CDR3 is CASSLEGTGSHGYTF. The CDR3 bases are TGTGCCAGCAGCTTGGAGGGGACAGGGTCCCATGGCTACACCTTC.

The chain employs TRBV2 and TRBJ1-1; D might be TRBD1 (5 bases). Between the trimmed V and J ends, which lost 6 bases and 0 bases, there was a span of 14 bases. Germline CDR1 SNHLY, CDR2 FYNNEI. The CDR3 contains 15 residues. CDR3 bases: TGTGCCAGCAGAAGCCAGGGTTTTGTGAACACTGAAGCTTTCTTT. The encoded protein is CASRSQGFVNTEAFF. Complete variable domain (other parts from reference TRBV2 and TRBJ1-1): EPEVTQTPSHQVTQMGQEVILRCVPISNHLYFYWYRQILGQKVEFLVSFYNNEISEKSEIFDDQFSVERPDGSNFTLKIRSTKLEDSAMYFCASRSQGFVNTEAFFGQGTRLTVV.

The rearrangement uses TRBV5-1 and TRBJ2-3, with 11 positions matching TRBD2. Trimming removed 4 bases from V and 2 bases from J; junction bases left unmatched: 6. Germline V gene sequence: CDR1 SGHRS, CDR2 YFSETQ. The CDR3 spans 16 residues. The CDR3 here is CASSLTSGTPTDTQYF. The CDR3 DNA reads TGCGCCAGCAGCCTGACTAGCGGGACTCCCACAGATACGCAGTATTTT.

This clone was recorded once. This sequence joins TRBV5-5 and TRBJ2-3; D remains ambiguous. Germline CDR1 and CDR2: SGHKS and YYEKEE (reference sequence). The CDR3 sequence is 15 residues long. Trimming cost V 0 bases and J 0 bases, with 8 bases left between them. The CDR3 reads CASSLVVTSTDTQYF. The CDR3 DNA is TGTGCCAGCAGCTTGGTCGTGACTAGCACAGATACGCAGTATTTT.

V usage is TRBV28 and J usage is TRBJ1-3, with D maybe TRBD1 (6 bases). Trimming removed 5 bases at V and 0 bases at J, with 14 bases between. Germline V CDR1 and CDR2: MDHEN, SYDVKM. The CDR3 has 16 amino acids. The chain's CDR3 is CASSPWTASSGNTIYF. The CDR3 nucleotides read TGTGCCAGCAGTCCTTGGACAGCTAGCTCTGGAAACACCATATATTTT.

This CDR3 reads CSVPDRTSGSRYNEQFF. Written as DNA, the CDR3 is TGCAGCGTCCCCGATCGGACTAGCGGGAGTCGATACAATGAGCAGTTCTTC. The V gene is TRBV29-1, the J gene TRBJ2-1, with 13 bases identical to TRBD2. Trimming took 6 bases from V and 4 from J; bases not matched to a gene: 12. This CDR3 has 17 amino acids. The germline CDR1 and CDR2 sequences are SQVTM and ANQGSEA.

The chain couples TRBV7-9 to TRBJ2-7; 7 bases are shared with TRBD1. J was trimmed by 0 bases and V by 5 bases; bases with no gene match: 4. Germline CDR1 and CDR2: SEHNR and FQNEAQ (reference sequence). The CDR3 runs to 14 residues. CDR3 sequence: CASSLRDSSYEQYF. The CDR3 bases are TGTGCCAGCAGCCTCCGGGACAGCTCCTACGAGCAGTACTTC.

The gene calls are TRBV27 and TRBJ2-1, with 14 bases lining up with TRBD2. The CDR3 is 20 residues long. The germline gives CDR1 MNHEY, CDR2 SMNVEV (reference sequence). The V gene end was trimmed by 2 bases and the J gene end by 4 bases; junction bases not matched to a gene: 13. CDR3 DNA: TGTGCCAGCAGTTTAAAGCTGCGACTAGCGGGAGGGCCTAGGTACAATGAGCAGTTCTTC. This translates into CASSLKLRLAGGPRYNEQFF.

The J gene is TRBJ2-1, the V gene TRBV4-2, with TRBD2 matching 8 bases. CDR1 LGHNA and CDR2 YNFKEQ come from the germline V gene. The junction had 10 bases not matched to a gene; V was cut back by 3 bases and J by 6 bases. CDR3 size: 16 residues. The DNA of the CDR3 is TGTGCCAGCAGCCACCATAGCGGGATTCGCGCCAATGAGCAGTTCTTC. This sequence encodes CASSHHSGIRANEQFF.

This clone was counted a single time. The chain carries TRBV7-9 and TRBJ1-1; D possibly corresponds to TRBD1 (6 bases). The CDR3 totals 13 residues. Germline lookup yields CDR1 SEHNR and CDR2 FQNEAQ (reference sequence). V gave up 5 bases and J gave up 4 bases, with 11 bases separating them. CDR3 protein: CASSPDRFTEAFF. In nucleotides, the CDR3 is TGTGCCAGCAGCCCCGACAGGTTCACTGAAGCTTTCTTT.